What follows describes a single T cell receptor (beta chain). The sample comes from a study of blood T cell repertoires in COVID-19. Study context: The United States, Italy and Spain supplied acute and convalescent COVID-19 samples.

Sequencing was performed with immunoSEQ multiplex PCR; in TCRdb, only in-frame clones are kept and a portion is missing. The sample yields around 400,000 clones, 70% to 90% seen once. CDR3 size: 15 residues. Germline CDR1 is MDHEN and CDR2 is SYDVKM. The trim removed 11 bases at V and 4 bases at J, leaving 11 bases unmatched. Sequencing input: peripheral blood. The sequence came from a woman between 55 and 75 years old with COVID-19, enrolled during active disease. The chain joins TRBV28 to TRBJ1-5; 10 bases line up with TRBD1. The CDR3 bases are TGTGCCGGGGACTCAAGGACAGGGGGAAATCAGCCCCAGCATTTT. Translating gives CAGDSRTGGNQPQHF.